These 12 T cell receptor beta chains came from one sample sequenced in a study of metastatic and nonmetastatic thyroid tumors. No treatment had been given to any patient before thyroid surgery. MiXCR re-clonotyped the PCR reads for TCRdb. The top ten hold roughly 7% of the sample, which has about 34,000 clones, approximately 15% seen once. The sequencing input was blood. The origin of the receptors is a female donor with papillary thyroid cancer or a benign thyroid nodule (not recorded which). Some clones in this sample may be carry-over from other donors' samples.

This chain links TRBV28 with TRBJ1-2; 9 bases are a match to TRBD1. CDR1 MDHEN and CDR2 SYDVKM come from the germline V gene. V lost 2 bases, J lost 2 bases, and 15 bases stayed unmatched. The CDR3 spans 19 residues. CDR3 residues: CASSLPGTGRISLNYGYTF. As DNA, the CDR3 is TGTGCCAGCAGTTTACCCGGGACAGGGCGGATCTCATTAAACTATGGCTACACCTTC.

This clone is medium-sized within its sample. The chain recombines TRBV10-3 with TRBJ1-5; maybe TRBD1 (6 bases). The CDR3 has 16 amino acids. Trimming removed 0 bases at V and 5 bases at J, with 14 bases between. Looked up from germline, CDR1 is ENHRY and CDR2 is SYGVKD. The CDR3 loop reads CAISESITGNDQPQHF. In DNA, the CDR3 is TGTGCCATCAGTGAGTCGATTACAGGGAACGATCAGCCCCAGCATTTT.

The chain couples TRBV11-3 to TRBJ2-1; 8 bases fit TRBD2. The CDR3 totals 14 residues. Germline V lookup: CDR1 SGHNT, CDR2 YENEEA. J lost 8 bases, V lost 2 bases, and 5 bases had no gene match. The CDR3 here is CASSLSGGIDEQFF. The CDR3, as DNA: TGTGCCAGCAGCTTATCGGGAGGGATTGATGAGCAGTTCTTC. The full variable domain, in which reference TRBV11-3 and TRBJ2-1 provide the parts outside the CDR3, is EAGVVQSPRYKIIEKKQPVAFWCNPISGHNTLYWYLQNLGQGPELLIRYENEEAVDDSQLPKDRFSAERLKGVDSTLKIQPAELGDSAVYLCASSLSGGIDEQFFGPGTRLTVL.

This clone has at least ten counts. This chain joins TRBV28 and TRBJ1-1; tentative D call: TRBD1 (6 bases). The CDR3 has 13 amino acids. With 8 bases removed from V and 1 base from J, the gap between germline ends came to 11 bases. Per the germline V gene, CDR1 is MDHEN and CDR2 is SYDVKM. The CDR3 DNA is TGTGCCAGCGCCGAACAGGGGAACACTGAAGCTTTCTTT. Translated, it gives CASAEQGNTEAFF.

CDR3 DNA: TGTGCCAGCAGTTTACTGGGTCTTGAGCAGTACTTC. Translated: CASSLLGLEQYF. This sequence joins TRBV27 and TRBJ2-7; D gene uncertain. The CDR3 runs 12 residues. In germline, CDR1 is MNHEY, CDR2 SMNVEV (reference sequence). Between the trimmed V and J ends, which lost 2 bases and 7 bases, there was a span of 9 bases.

As for this clone: A read error may account for a junction end that differs from germline. The chain carries TRBV6-2 or TRBV6-3 and TRBJ1-5, with D unclear. Germline CDR1 and CDR2: MNHEY and SVGEGT. There are 13 residues in the CDR3. The CDR3 protein is CASIYSPNQPQHF. CDR3 nucleotides: TGTGCCAGCATTTACTCTCCTAATCAGCCCCAGCATTTT.

In its sample, this clone was seen many times. The J gene is TRBJ2-5, the V gene TRBV27, with 13 bases fitting TRBD2. V gave up 6 bases and J gave up 5 bases; unmatched junction bases: 9. The V gene's germline CDR1 is MNHEY and CDR2 SMNVEV (reference sequence). The CDR3 spans 16 residues. This chain's CDR3 is CASSLGTSGTWETQYF. The CDR3 DNA reads as TGTGCCAGCAGCCTAGGGACTAGCGGGACATGGGAGACCCAGTACTTC.

In regard to this clone: Its ends do not fully match the called genes, so a read error is possible. J is TRBJ2-1 and V is TRBV20-1, with a possible D match to TRBD2 (5 bases). This CDR3 has 17 residues. Germline loops: CDR1 DFQATT, CDR2 SNEGSKA (reference sequence). The CDR3 bases are TGCAGTGCTGGCGGTGGGAGCAGCTGGAACTCCTACAATGAGCAGTTTTTC. Its translation: CSAGGGSSWNSYNEQFF.

Details on this clone: Given the absence of the conserved phenylalanine or tryptophan at the CDR3 end, a read error is likely. This chain connects TRBV20-1 to TRBJ2-1; 10 bases align to TRBD2. Looked up from germline, CDR1 is DFQATT and CDR2 is SNEGSKA (reference sequence). The CDR3 consists of 18 residues. The CDR3 region is CSAGDFAETSGYYNEQFS. CDR3 nucleotide sequence: TGCAGTGCTGGAGATTTTGCGGAGACTAGCGGGTACTACAATGAGCAGTTCTCC.

At least ten counts were recorded for this clone. The chain employs TRBV19 and TRBJ2-1, with 8 bases matching TRBD2. V was pared by 3 bases and J by 1 base, with 2 bases of the junction left unmatched. Per the germline V gene, CDR1 is LNHDA and CDR2 is SQIVND (reference sequence). The CDR3 is 15 residues long. This chain's CDR3 is CASSITGGSYNEQFF. DNA of the CDR3: TGTGCCAGTAGTATTACGGGGGGGTCCTACAATGAGCAGTTCTTC.

This clone was picked up many times. Possible read error: a much larger clone is one base away. This chain links TRBV7-2 with TRBJ1-1; TRBD1 might be the D (6 bases). Germline V gene sequence: CDR1 SGHTA, CDR2 FQGNSA. The length of the CDR3 is 15 residues. CDR3 residues: CASSLGGQGRTETFF. CDR3 coding DNA: TGTGCCAGCAGCTTAGGGGGGCAGGGGCGAACTGAAACTTTCTTT.

The chain combines TRBV19 with TRBJ2-5; possibly TRBD2 for D (6 bases). The germline V gene encodes CDR1 LNHDA and CDR2 SQIVND (reference sequence). The CDR3 length is 15 residues. The V gene lost 3 bases and the J gene lost 7 bases, with 18 bases spanning the gap. CDR3 residues: CASSIGGSGFGTQYF. Written as DNA, the CDR3 is TGTGCCAGTAGTATCGGGGGATCGGGGTTCGGGACCCAGTACTTC.